This T cell receptor (beta chain) is drawn from a study of T cell repertoires in cytomegalovirus infection (dated by TCRdb to about 2019). At the level of the whole study: Recently identified HLA-C-restricted CMV epitopes, whose presentation resists viral immunomodulation, were targeted by peptide stimulations together with well-studied HLA-B-restricted epitopes. Donor HLA type was relevant to the analysis, because carriage of CMV infection together with the matching HLA type was indicated by public TCR beta signatures.

Overall study outcomes, separate from this receptor: The ex vivo response was dominated by HLA-C-restricted CMV-specific TCR beta clonotypes, which also provided the single most frequent clonotype in two of eight donors. In both this cohort and an independent roughly 400-donor cohort, the cumulative frequency of public TCR beta family members distinguished carriers of CMV infection plus the relevant HLA type.

Trimming removed 1 base from V and 9 bases from J, leaving 13 bases between the germline ends. From a lookup of the germline V gene, CDR1 and CDR2 are SQVTM and ANQGSEA. The CDR3 contains 13 residues, cysteine and phenylalanine counted. Only CDR3 DNA remains: 39 bases, in frame from the first base. Instrument used: Illumina HiSeq 1500. TCRdb ran its own pipeline on the public reads, namely fastp trimming at Q25 and MiXCR clone calling, and kept in-frame beta chains. Entries are consolidated by CDR3 protein sequence, retaining the most common genes and DNA. The sample includes 380,000 or so distinct CDR3 sequences, with nearly 35% observed a single time. The ten biggest clones cover about 14% of the sample. The treatment or condition label on this specimen signifies: in vitro stimulation with specific CMV peptide epitopes to enrich CMV-specific T cells. Concerning this clonotype itself: The specificity of this receptor is unknown. Base qualities were left out, and no much larger clone turns up one base away.

The chain is assembled from TRBV29-1 and TRBJ2-1; perhaps TRBD2 is the D gene, with 6 bases matching. The TCR originated in a human donor in good health (CMV status not recorded). Some clones in this sample may be carry-over from other donors' samples. The starting material was cultured PBMCs, obtained from culture after CMV antigen stimulation. The CDR3 region has the sequence CSVEAFAAGEQFF. The DNA sequence is TGCAGCGTTGAAGCTTTTGCAGCGGGTGAGCAGTTCTTC.